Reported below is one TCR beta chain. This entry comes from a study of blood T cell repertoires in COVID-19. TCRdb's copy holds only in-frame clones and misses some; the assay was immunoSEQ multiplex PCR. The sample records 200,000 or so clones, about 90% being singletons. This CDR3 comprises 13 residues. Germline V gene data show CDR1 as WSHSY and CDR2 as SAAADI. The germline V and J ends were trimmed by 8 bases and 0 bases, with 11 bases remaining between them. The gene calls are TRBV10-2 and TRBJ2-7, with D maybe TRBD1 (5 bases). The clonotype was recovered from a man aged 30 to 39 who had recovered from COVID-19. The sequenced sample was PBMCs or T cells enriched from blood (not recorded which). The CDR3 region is CASVGGHSYEQYF. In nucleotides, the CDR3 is TGCGCCAGCGTCGGTGGACACTCCTACGAGCAGTACTTC.